This T cell receptor (beta chain) was retrieved from a study of blood T cell repertoires in COVID-19. Study in general: Acute-phase and convalescent COVID-19 samples originated in the United States, Italy and Spain. PBMCs, B-cell-depleted T cells, or T cells provided the cDNA or gDNA that made up the material.

In the authors' workflow: By means of reference gene primer amplification, nucleated cell counts were estimated. Libraries were prepared by immunoSEQ multiplex PCR; TCRdb keeps only in-frame clonotypes and omits some of them. The V and J calls and clone size are taken from that table; D and trimming were inferred from the DNA. The profile shows some 200,000 clones, about 85% of them singletons. This CDR3 has 14 amino acids. The trim removed 4 bases at V and 5 bases at J, leaving 5 bases unmatched. The germline gives CDR1 LGHDT, CDR2 YNNKEL (reference sequence). Sample: peripheral blood. The rearrangement joins TRBV3-1 (or the pseudogene TRBV3-2) to TRBJ1-1; TRBD1 matches 9 bases. The source of this sequence is a young woman who had recovered from COVID-19. The CDR3 region is CASSRTGVGTEAFF. As DNA, the CDR3 is TGTGCCAGCAGCCGGACAGGGGTAGGTACTGAAGCTTTCTTT.